This TCR beta chain was observed in a study of shared clonotypes between healthy human individuals. Between the trimmed V and J ends, which lost 2 bases and 9 bases, there was a span of 14 bases. The germline V gene has CDR1 MNHEY and CDR2 SMNVEV (reference sequence). CDR3 length equals 14 residues. Generated by immunoSEQ multiplex PCR, the TCRdb table keeps only in-frame clones and is missing some. This sample has 2 million to 2.5 million clones; around 93% occur once, and the top ten carry 1.5% to 2%. Naive CD8 cells lacked CD45RO and underwent positive selection for CCR7, leaving out terminally differentiated effector memory CD45RA+ cells.

This chain joins TRBV27 and TRBJ1-5, with no clear D. This receptor was taken from a man between 18 and 29 years old in good health. Some clones in this sample may be carry-over from other donors' samples. Sequencing was performed on naive CD8+ T cells from PBMCs. The CDR3 sequence is CASSLRAAPLPQHF. For the CDR3, the DNA is TGTGCCAGCAGTTTAAGGGCGGCACCCTTGCCCCAGCATTTT.